These 7 T cell receptor beta chains came from one sample sequenced in a study of blood T cell repertoires in COVID-19 (dated by TCRdb to 2020 to 2022). The library was prepared using the immunoSEQ multiplex PCR assay. TCRdb obtained this table from immuneACCESS and retained in-frame rearrangements with V and J assigned. These tables miss some clones; where compared with another copy, unresolved V genes account for less than half of the shortfall, and the remainder is unexplained. Recorded for this sample are about 250,000 clones; roughly 90% of them occurred a single time. The ten largest clones represent 2.5% to 3% of the sample. Sequencing was done on a sample of PBMCs or T cells enriched from blood (not recorded which). Every receptor here comes from a woman aged 25 to 39 with acute COVID-19.

The chain recombines TRBV5-1 with TRBJ1-1; D not resolved. The ends were cut back, 2 bases at V and 0 bases at J, with 11 bases in the middle. Germline values: CDR1 SGHRS, CDR2 YFSETQ. CDR3 length: 15 amino acids. The CDR3 coding sequence is TGCGCCAGCAGCTTAGTTCCGGGGATGAACACTGAAGCTTTCTTT. It codes for CASSLVPGMNTEAFF. The full variable domain, its missing parts supplied by reference TRBV5-1 and TRBJ1-1, is KAGVTQTPRYLIKTRGQQVTLSCSPISGHRSVSWYQQTPGQGLQFLFEYFSETQRNKGNFPGRFSGRQFSNSRSEMNVSTLELGDSALYLCASSLVPGMNTEAFFGQGTRLTVV.

The chain employs TRBV18 and TRBJ1-1, with a tentative D call TRBD1 (5 bases). Germline V gene lookup returns CDR1 KGHSH and CDR2 LQKENI. This CDR3 has 15 amino acids. V was cut by 6 bases and J by 1 base, with 15 bases left in between. Here the CDR3 DNA reads TGTGCCAGCTCCGATCTAGGGGTTAGGAACACTGAAGCTTTCTTT. It yields the protein CASSDLGVRNTEAFF.

This chain links TRBV4-3 with TRBJ1-6; D uncertain. The length of the CDR3 is 16 residues. Trimming pared 0 bases from V and 6 bases from J, leaving 12 bases between. Germline V CDR1 and CDR2: LGHNA, YSLEER. The CDR3 nucleotides read TGCGCCAGCAGCCAAGATCCCAGGTCGGTTAATTCACCCCTCCACTTT. Its translation: CASSQDPRSVNSPLHF.

This chain joins TRBV7-9 and TRBJ2-3, with 7 positions matching TRBD2. V was pared by 5 bases and J by 2 bases, with 13 bases of the junction left unmatched. The CDR3 extends over 17 amino acids. Germline CDR1 is SEHNR and CDR2 is FQNEAQ (reference sequence). The CDR3 region has the DNA TGTGCCAGCAGCAACACTGGGGGGGGTTTTTACACAGATACGCAGTATTTT. This sequence encodes CASSNTGGGFYTDTQYF.

The V and J genes are TRBV3-1 (or the pseudogene TRBV3-2) and TRBJ2-2; 13 bases are a match to TRBD2. The trim removed 0 bases at V and 3 bases at J, leaving 16 bases unmatched. Germline CDR1 reads LGHDT; CDR2 reads YNNKEL (reference sequence). CDR3 size: 22 residues. The CDR3 DNA reads as TGTGCCAGCAGCCAAGATCCCGGCAGTTGGACTAGCGGGGGCCTACACACCGGGGAGCTGTTTTTT. It yields the protein CASSQDPGSWTSGGLHTGELFF.

This clone was observed a few times. The rearrangement joins TRBV4-1 to TRBJ1-1, with TRBD1 matching over 10 bases. With V trimmed by 4 bases and J by 1 base, 9 bases remained unmatched. CDR3 length: 17 amino acids. CDR1 is MGHRA and CDR2 is YSYEKL in the germline V gene. CDR3 coding DNA: TGCGCCAGCAGCCTACTCCGGGACAGGGGACGGAACACTGAAGCTTTCTTT. Translating gives CASSLLRDRGRNTEAFF.

DNA of the CDR3: TGTGCCAGCTCACCACGGTGGGGCTGGTATTCACCCCTCCACTTT. This encodes CASSPRWGWYSPLHF. The chain combines TRBV18 with TRBJ1-6, with D possibly TRBD1 on 5 matching bases. This CDR3 spans 15 amino acids. Germline CDR1 and CDR2: KGHSH and LQKENI. Trimming pared 1 base from V and 8 bases from J, leaving 12 bases between.